This T cell receptor (beta chain) was obtained from a study of blood T cell repertoires in COVID-19. Study as a whole: T cells, B-cell-depleted T cells, or PBMCs provided the cDNA or gDNA that served as material.

The germline CDR1 and CDR2 sequences are SNHLY and FYNNEI. The CDR3 is 14 residues long. V shed 2 bases and J shed 1 base, with 8 bases lying between them. Per the original data handling: Reference gene primers were amplified, and this amplification served to estimate nucleated cell counts. Some clones are missing from TCRdb's copy, which holds only in-frame ones; the method was immunoSEQ multiplex PCR. The V and J calls and clone size are taken from that table; D and trimming were inferred from the DNA. The repertoire has more than 50,000 clones, about nine tenths of them found once; the top ten carry around 8.2%.

Sequencing was carried out using peripheral blood. The chain employs TRBV2 and TRBJ1-1; no clear D. This TCR derives from a woman in her forties with active COVID-19. The CDR3 loop is CASSELSGNTEAFF. The CDR3, as DNA: TGTGCCAGCAGTGAACTCAGTGGGAACACTGAAGCTTTCTTT.